These 7 T cell receptor beta chains originate from one sample sequenced in a study of CXCR3-negative and CXCR3-positive naive CD8 T cells. The antigens for these receptors are not known. The libraries of TRB cDNA were constructed through 5' RACE using UMI labels. TCRdb reprocessed the 5' RACE reads, with one entry per CDR3 protein and no DNA. This sample's table reports under 150,000 distinct CDR3 sequences. Findings and limits, study-wide: Hydrophobicity of TRB CDR3s was greater in CXCR3-positive naive cells than in CXCR3-negative naive cells.

The sequenced sample consisted of naive CXCR3+ CD8+ T cells from blood. Described subset: CD45RO-CCR7+CD27+CD95- naive CD8+ T cells expressing CXCR3 (TNR3+). Receptor source: a human donor in good health. Some clones in this sample may be carry-over from other donors' samples.

This chain uses TRBV7-9 with TRBJ2-7. Per germline, CDR1 SEHNR and CDR2 FQNEAQ (reference sequence). This CDR3 region has 11 residues. The CDR3 here is CASAATYEQYF. The full variable domain, rest sourced from reference TRBV7-9 and TRBJ2-7, is DTGVSQNPRHKITKRGQNVTFRCDPISEHNRLYWYRQTLGQGPEFLTYFQNEAQLEKSRLLSDRFSAERPKGSFSTLEIQRTEQGDSAMYLCASAATYEQYFGPGTRLTVT.

The genes are TRBV5-1 and TRBJ2-2; no DNA is available, so the TRBD1 call from TCRdb remains unchecked. CDR3 length: 14 residues. CDR1 and CDR2 from the germline V gene are SGHRS and YFSETQ. This CDR3 reads CASIQDIVTGELFF.

V is TRBV20-1 and J is TRBJ2-7; as DNA is missing, the TRBD2 call by TCRdb cannot be tested. The germline V gene has CDR1 DFQATT and CDR2 SNEGSKA (reference sequence). The CDR3 runs 12 residues. CDR3 region: CSARDGGYEQYF.

The rearrangement uses TRBV30 and TRBJ2-5; TCRdb's D call of TRBD2 is untestable without DNA. Germline CDR1 reads GTSNPN; CDR2 reads SVGIG (reference sequence). The CDR3 has 17 amino acids. CDR3 residues: CAWSEGLAGGLYETQYF.

V gene TRBV7-8 combines with J gene TRBJ2-5; TCRdb indicates TRBD1, and absent DNA this call remains unverified. The CDR3 is made up of 14 amino acids. The germline CDR1 and CDR2 sequences are SGHVS and FQNEAQ. CDR3 loop: CASSLGGVGETQYF.

The rearrangement joins TRBV12-3 or TRBV12-4 to TRBJ2-5; with no DNA, the TCRdb D assignment of TRBD1 cannot be verified. CDR3 length: 15 amino acids. CDR3: CASSPWQGGSETQYF.

The rearrangement links TRBV20-1 to TRBJ1-5; TCRdb's D call of TRBD1 is untestable without DNA. This CDR3 spans 14 amino acids. Germline loops: CDR1 DFQATT, CDR2 SNEGSKA (reference sequence). The CDR3 reads CSAKGLTGFQPQHF.